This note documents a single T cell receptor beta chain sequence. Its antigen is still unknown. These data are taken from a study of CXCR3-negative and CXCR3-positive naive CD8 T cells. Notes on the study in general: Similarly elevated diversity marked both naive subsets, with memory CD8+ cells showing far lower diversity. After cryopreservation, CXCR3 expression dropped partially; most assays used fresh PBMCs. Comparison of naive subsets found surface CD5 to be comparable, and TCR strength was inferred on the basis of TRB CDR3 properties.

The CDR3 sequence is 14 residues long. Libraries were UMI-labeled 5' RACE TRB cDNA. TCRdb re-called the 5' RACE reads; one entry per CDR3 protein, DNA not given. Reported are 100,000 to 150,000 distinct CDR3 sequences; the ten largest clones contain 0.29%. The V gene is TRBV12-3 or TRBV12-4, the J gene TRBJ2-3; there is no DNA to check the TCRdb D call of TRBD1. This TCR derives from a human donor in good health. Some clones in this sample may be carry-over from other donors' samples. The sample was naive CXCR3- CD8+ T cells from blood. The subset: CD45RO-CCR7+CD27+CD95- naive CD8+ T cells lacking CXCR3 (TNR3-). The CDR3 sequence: CASSHGDPTDTQYF.